The clone carrying this TCR beta chain was seen many times. TCRdb reanalysed the PCR reads using MiXCR and keeps one entry per CDR3 protein. Of nearly 650,000 distinct CDR3 sequences in the sample, 25% were seen once. V was pared by 3 bases and J by 5 bases, with 15 bases between. Germline CDR1 DFQATT, CDR2 SNEGSKA (reference sequence). This CDR3 is built from 14 residues. This entry is derived from a study of molecular identifiers for immune sequencing clone quantification. This chain uses TRBV20-1 with TRBJ2-3; a weak D match, TRBD1 (5 bases). Sequencing used naive CD8+ T cells from blood, with Jurkat cell RNA spiked in. Documented subset: FACS-sorted CD8+CD4-CCR7+CD45RA+ naive T cells. The receptor was isolated from a human donor in good health. Some libraries in this study had Jurkat cell RNA spiked in. The CDR3 is CSASPVVREDTQYF. CDR3 bases: TGCAGTGCTAGCCCAGTCGTCAGGGAAGATACGCAGTATTTT.